The clone carrying this T cell receptor (beta chain) was recorded once. Its antigen is still unknown. Indicated time point: week 35, safety follow-up. Doses comprised 300 ug of mutant IDH1 20-mer peptide each, plus topical imiquimod. The data were taken from a study of a mutant IDH1 vaccine in newly diagnosed glioma. V gave up 3 bases and J gave up 6 bases; unmatched junction bases: 11. Germline CDR1 is SGDLS and CDR2 is YYNGEE. The CDR3 is 17 amino acids. Sequencing used immunoSEQ multiplex PCR; TCRdb keeps in-frame clones, though not all of them. The table has about 56,000 clones, roughly nine tenths seen once.

The chain couples TRBV9 to TRBJ2-3, with 12 nucleotides matching TRBD2. The sequences come from PBMCs, collected from a glioma patient whose treatment included an IDH1 peptide vaccine. The TCR comes from a man in his forties with glioma. Here the CDR3 reads CASSATTSGRSSDTQYF. CDR3 bases: TGTGCCAGCAGCGCCACGACTAGCGGGAGATCTTCCGATACGCAGTATTTT.